This entry concerns a single TCR beta chain. Original processing notes: Estimated nucleated cell counts came from reference gene primer amplification. Profiled with immunoSEQ multiplex PCR; TCRdb holds only in-frame clones, not every one. For V, J and clone size, that table is used; D and trimming come from the DNA. The repertoire holds fewer than 120,000 clones, with roughly 91% as singletons. The data belong to a study of blood T cell repertoires in COVID-19. Overall study context: Researchers got acute and convalescent COVID-19 samples from the United States, Italy and Spain. In each case, the material was cDNA or gDNA derived from T cells, B-cell-depleted T cells, or PBMCs.

The CDR3 has 14 residues. Germline CDR1 LNHDA, CDR2 SQIVND (reference sequence). The V gene lost 5 bases and the J gene lost 2 bases, with 10 bases spanning the gap. The sequence derives from a woman between 45 and 60 years old with acute or convalescent COVID-19. This rearrangement joins TRBV19 to TRBJ2-1; D is possibly TRBD2 (6 bases). The specimen was peripheral blood. The CDR3 DNA reads TGTGCCAGTAGTGCGGGACGGACCTACAATGAGCAGTTCTTC. Translated: CASSAGRTYNEQFF.